The clone carrying this T cell receptor (beta chain) has ten or more counts. This sample is part of a study of T cells in Graves' hyperthyroidism and ophthalmopathy. TCR beta CDR3 regions were amplified from RNA. HTBI primers were employed in a first-round RT-PCR of the TCR CDR3. TCRdb independently ran MiXCR on the multiplex PCR reads; one entry per CDR3 protein. The sample records hundreds of thousands of distinct CDR3 sequences, about a sixth being singletons. V was cut by 1 base and J by 2 bases, with 12 bases left in between. This CDR3 spans 15 amino acids. The V call is TRBV12-3 or TRBV12-4, the J call TRBJ2-7; D possibly matches TRBD1 or TRBD2 (6 bases each). This receptor was taken from a woman aged 55-69 years with Graves' ophthalmopathy. The specimen was blood. The CDR3 DNA reads as TGTGCCAGCAGTTTAGGGGGGGCAACCCCCTACGAGCAGTACTTC. It translates to CASSLGGATPYEQYF.